These 30 T cell receptor beta chains were all obtained from the same sample, sequenced in a study of blood T cells in healthy people across ages. A second PCR, run for about 7 to 11 cycles, used a sample-barcoded 5' primer plus a J-beta primer mix. Via MiXCR, TCRdb re-called the 5' RACE reads, giving one row per CDR3 protein. The sample has over a million distinct CDR3 sequences, roughly 59% seen once. Sequenced sample: blood. The receptors originated from a man aged 18 to 29 in good health.

The chain has TRBV13 and TRBJ2-5; a possible D gene is TRBD2 (7 bases). The J call may not be correct, given that the DNA end is closer to TRBJ2-7. The germline V gene encodes CDR1 PRHDT and CDR2 FYEKMQ (reference sequence). The CDR3 extends over 15 amino acids. In nucleotides, the CDR3 is TGTGCCAGCAGCTTAGTTTTCGGGGGGCTGGGCGAGCAGTACTTC. Encoded protein: CASSLVFGGLGEQYF.

This clonotype appeared a few times. The chain carries TRBV4-1 and TRBJ2-7; no definite D call. Germline values: CDR1 MGHRA, CDR2 YSYEKL. This CDR3 comprises 16 residues. The germline V and J ends were trimmed by 0 bases and 3 bases, with 15 bases remaining between them. Here the CDR3 reads CASSQDIAVVGYEQYF. The CDR3 DNA is TGCGCCAGCAGCCAAGATATCGCGGTGGTTGGCTACGAGCAGTACTTC.

The chain couples TRBV12-3 or TRBV12-4 to TRBJ2-4; tentatively, D is TRBD2 (5 bases). V was shortened by 4 bases and J by 8 bases, with 18 bases between the two germline ends. The CDR3 has 15 amino acids. DNA for the CDR3: TGTGCCAGCAGTTCTCCCACTGGGAGTGTCTACATTCAGTACTTC. It encodes CASSSPTGSVYIQYF.

The gene calls are TRBV10-3 and TRBJ2-7, with 13 bases fitting TRBD2. CDR1 and CDR2 from the germline V gene are ENHRY and SYGVKD. Germline trimming cut 3 bases from V and 2 bases from J; bases unmatched to any gene: 16. The CDR3 totals 20 residues. CDR3 in amino acids: CAISDSLGTSGKRPAYEQYF. The CDR3 DNA is TGTGCCATCAGTGATAGTCTCGGGACTAGCGGGAAAAGACCCGCCTACGAGCAGTACTTC.

The V gene is TRBV2, the J gene TRBJ2-7; D ambiguous. This CDR3 comprises 15 residues. The germline V gene encodes CDR1 SNHLY and CDR2 FYNNEI. Trimming pared 6 bases from V and 1 base from J, leaving 16 bases between. CDR3 in amino acids: CASSPTYLTSYEQYF. Here the CDR3 DNA reads TGTGCCAGCAGCCCCACCTACCTTACATCCTACGAGCAGTACTTC.

The chain combines TRBV4-2 with TRBJ2-3; TRBD2 aligns across 11 bases. This CDR3 has 18 residues. Germline CDR1 and CDR2: LGHNA and YNFKEQ. Germline trimming cut 0 bases from V and 2 bases from J; bases unmatched to any gene: 7. The DNA for the CDR3 is TGTGCCAGCAGCCAAGATGCGCTAGCGGGGGGCCTCACAGATACGCAGTATTTT. It yields the protein CASSQDALAGGLTDTQYF.

V and J are TRBV12-5 and TRBJ2-3, with 7 bases fitting TRBD2. Germline CDR1 reads LGHNT; CDR2 reads FRNRAP. Trimming took 8 bases from V and 2 from J; bases not matched to a gene: 7. CDR3 size: 14 residues. The CDR3 loop reads CASHRGGATDTQYF. The CDR3 nucleotides read TGTGCTAGTCATCGGGGAGGGGCCACAGATACGCAGTATTTT.

This chain uses TRBV21-1 with TRBJ2-7; no DNA check was done on the table's D call, TRBD1. TRBV21-1 is designated a pseudogene. This CDR3 has 16 residues. This chain's CDR3 is CASSKVKSGGAYEQYF. CDR3 DNA: TGTGCCAGCAGCAAAGTCAAGTCAGGGGGTGCCTACGAGCAGTACTTC.

V usage is TRBV12-3 or TRBV12-4 and J usage is TRBJ2-1; maybe TRBD2 (5 bases). CDR3 length: 13 residues. Deletions cut 2 bases from V and 9 bases from J, with 11 bases between. CDR3 protein: CASSLKEAAEQFF. The CDR3 DNA reads as TGTGCCAGCAGTTTAAAGGAGGCGGCTGAGCAGTTCTTC.

This chain uses TRBV2 with TRBJ2-1; tentative D call: TRBD2 (6 bases). Germline V gene lookup returns CDR1 SNHLY and CDR2 FYNNEI. V was trimmed by 3 bases and J by 7 bases, leaving 19 bases between them. CDR3 length equals 16 residues. DNA for the CDR3: TGTGCCAGCAGTGACCATTCCAGAGGAGGGTTTAATGAGCAGTTCTTC. Translation: CASSDHSRGGFNEQFF.

The table lists this clonotype with a few counts. V usage is TRBV4-3 and J usage is TRBJ2-1; no definite D call. The DNA end is a closer match to TRBJ2-7, so the J assignment may be wrong. Germline CDR1 and CDR2: LGHNA and YSLEER. The CDR3 totals 13 residues. The CDR3 spells CASSQDVRREQYF. CDR3 in DNA: TGCGCCAGCAGCCAAGATGTCCGACGGGAGCAGTACTTC.

The rearrangement links TRBV20-1 to TRBJ2-7; 12 positions match TRBD2. Trimming at V came to 4 bases and at J to 1 base, leaving 8 bases not matched to a gene. The CDR3 contains 16 residues. CDR1 and CDR2 (germline): DFQATT, SNEGSKA (reference sequence). The DNA of the CDR3 is TGCAGTGCTAAGGGGCTAGCGGGGGGGATATCCTACGAGCAGTACTTC. Protein: CSAKGLAGGISYEQYF.

This clonotype appeared a few times. This chain uses TRBV10-3 with TRBJ2-1, with D maybe TRBD1 (6 bases). V was clipped by 0 bases and J by 3 bases, with 9 bases between them. This CDR3 has 15 residues. Germline V gene lookup returns CDR1 ENHRY and CDR2 SYGVKD. CDR3 sequence: CAISESNRVYNEQFF. Here the CDR3 DNA reads TGTGCCATCAGTGAGTCGAACAGGGTCTACAATGAGCAGTTCTTC.

The rearrangement joins TRBV15 to TRBJ2-1; 7 bases map to TRBD2. J was trimmed by 8 bases and V by 9 bases; bases with no gene match: 10. Germline loops: CDR1 LNHNV, CDR2 YYDKDF (reference sequence). The CDR3 extends over 13 amino acids. Here the CDR3 reads CATPGLSPHEQFF. The DNA of the CDR3 is TGTGCCACTCCGGGACTAAGCCCCCATGAGCAGTTCTTC.

The chain uses TRBV4-3 and TRBJ1-1; no clear D. The V gene lost 4 bases and the J gene lost 2 bases, with 11 bases spanning the gap. Germline lookup yields CDR1 LGHNA and CDR2 YSLEER. This CDR3 has 14 amino acids. CDR3 region: CASSLIPLNTEAFF. Here the CDR3 DNA reads TGCGCCAGCAGCCTCATCCCCCTTAACACTGAAGCTTTCTTT.

The V call is TRBV7-9, the J call TRBJ2-5, with D possibly being TRBD1 or TRBD2 (5 bases each). V was shortened by 5 bases and J by 2 bases, with 12 bases between the two germline ends. The length of the CDR3 is 14 residues. Germline CDR1 reads SEHNR; CDR2 reads FQNEAQ (reference sequence). CDR3 bases: TGTGCCAGCAGCAACATGGGACCGCAAGAGACCCAGTACTTC. Translated: CASSNMGPQETQYF. Looking up the rest from reference TRBV7-9 and TRBJ2-5 gives the full variable domain: DTGVSQNPRHKITKRGQNVTFRCDPISEHNRLYWYRQTLGQGPEFLTYFQNEAQLEKSRLLSDRFSAERPKGSFSTLEIQRTEQGDSAMYLCASSNMGPQETQYFGPGTRLLVL.

The CDR3: CASSRSTGNTEAFF. The CDR3 nucleotides read TGTGCCAGCTCTCGCTCGACAGGGAACACTGAAGCTTTCTTT. This chain connects TRBV2 to TRBJ1-1, with D maybe TRBD1 (6 bases). CDR1 is SNHLY, CDR2 FYNNEI, per germline. The CDR3 runs 14 residues. The ends were cut back, 8 bases at V and 1 base at J, with 14 bases in the middle.

This chain joins TRBV28 and TRBJ2-5, with TRBD1 identical over 10 bases. The DNA end is more similar to TRBJ2-7, so the J call may be wrong. The germline V gene encodes CDR1 MDHEN and CDR2 SYDVKM. The CDR3 length is 21 residues. The CDR3 protein is CASSPYLGGTGAPPSFYEQYF. The CDR3 DNA reads TGTGCCAGCAGTCCCTATTTAGGGGGGACAGGGGCCCCTCCTTCCTTCTACGAGCAGTACTTC.

CDR3 protein: CASSQVLAGVTDTQYF. The CDR3 DNA reads TGCGCCAGCAGCCAAGTCTTAGCGGGGGTGACAGATACGCAGTATTTT. The chain employs TRBV4-1 and TRBJ2-3; 9 nucleotides match TRBD2. V lost 1 base, J lost 3 bases, and 5 bases stayed unmatched. Germline V gene data show CDR1 as MGHRA and CDR2 as YSYEKL. The CDR3 loop spans 16 amino acids.

The chain combines TRBV24-1 with TRBJ2-3, with TRBD2 as a possible D gene (6 bases). The CDR3 is 15 residues long. The germline V gene has CDR1 KGHDR and CDR2 SFDVKD. Trimming shortened V by 0 bases and J by 3 bases, and 9 bases separated the two germline ends. The CDR3, as DNA: TGTGCCACCAGTGATTTGGGGGGGACGACAGATACGCAGTATTTT. This sequence encodes CATSDLGGTTDTQYF.

In DNA form, the CDR3 reads TGCGCCAGCGGGAATCCCCCAGATACGCAGTATTTT. It codes for CASGNPPDTQYF. V is TRBV5-1 and J is TRBJ2-3; D unclear. Trimming cost V 7 bases and J 4 bases, with 10 bases left between them. Germline V lookup: CDR1 SGHRS, CDR2 YFSETQ. The CDR3 consists of 12 residues.

This clonotype came up a few times. The chain carries TRBV5-1 and TRBJ2-1; 11 bases align to TRBD2. Germline CDR1 SGHRS, CDR2 YFSETQ. With 3 bases clipped from V and 3 bases from J, the junction kept 5 bases outside the gene matches. This CDR3 contains 16 residues. Written as DNA, the CDR3 is TGCGCCAGCAGCTGGACTAGCGGGTCTTACTACAATGAGCAGTTCTTC. Encoded protein: CASSWTSGSYYNEQFF. The variable domain in full, completed from reference TRBV5-1 and TRBJ2-1, reads KAGVTQTPRYLIKTRGQQVTLSCSPISGHRSVSWYQQTPGQGLQFLFEYFSETQRNKGNFPGRFSGRQFSNSRSEMNVSTLELGDSALYLCASSWTSGSYYNEQFFGPGTRLTVL.

CDR3 in amino acids: CASSQDPGLENEQFF. DNA of the CDR3: TGCGCCAGCAGCCAAGATCCGGGACTAGAGAACGAGCAGTTCTTC. The chain carries TRBV4-1 and TRBJ2-1; 8 bases line up with TRBD2. The J segment lost 10 bases and the V segment lost 0 bases, leaving 8 bases of the junction unmatched. Germline lookup yields CDR1 MGHRA and CDR2 YSYEKL. The CDR3 loop spans 15 amino acids.

In its sample, this clonotype was seen once. The rearrangement links TRBV27 to TRBJ2-7, with D perhaps TRBD1 (5 bases). The V gene's germline CDR1 is MNHEY and CDR2 SMNVEV (reference sequence). The V end lost 5 bases, the J end lost 6 bases, and 14 bases lay between the germline ends. The CDR3 spans 13 residues. The CDR3 loop reads CASSPHPGFEQYF. CDR3 sequence (DNA): TGTGCCAGCAGTCCCCATCCAGGGTTCGAGCAGTACTTC.

The table lists this clonotype with a few counts. V gene TRBV2 combines with J gene TRBJ2-7; the match to TRBD2 covers 7 bases. The CDR3 spans 13 residues. With 4 bases clipped from V and 7 bases from J, the junction kept 7 bases outside the gene matches. CDR1 and CDR2 (germline): SNHLY, FYNNEI. CDR3 sequence reads: CASSGETSNEQYF. The CDR3 DNA reads TGTGCCAGCAGTGGGGAGACTAGCAATGAGCAGTACTTC.

V usage is TRBV6-1 and J usage is TRBJ2-1; 8 bases match TRBD2. The junction had 13 bases not matched to a gene; V was cut back by 6 bases and J by 0 bases. The length of the CDR3 is 18 residues. Germline V CDR1 and CDR2: MNHNS, SASEGT. The CDR3 loop is CASRLFPLSGGSYNEQFF. The CDR3, as DNA: TGTGCCAGCAGACTCTTCCCCCTCAGCGGGGGCTCCTACAATGAGCAGTTCTTC.

The chain uses TRBV4-1 and TRBJ2-3, with 13 bases aligning to TRBD2. The CDR3 runs 17 residues. Per germline, CDR1 MGHRA and CDR2 YSYEKL. The V segment lost 6 bases and the J segment 5 bases; nucleotides outside the gene matches: 11. CDR3: CASSYSRTSGGLDTQYF. CDR3 coding DNA: TGCGCCAGCAGTTACTCGAGGACTAGCGGGGGATTAGATACGCAGTATTTT.

This clonotype turned up a few times. This chain links TRBV20-1 with TRBJ1-5; tentatively, D is TRBD1 (6 bases). Germline V gene sequence: CDR1 DFQATT, CDR2 SNEGSKA (reference sequence). V lost 3 bases and J lost 4, with 16 bases in between. The length of the CDR3 is 15 residues. The CDR3 loop reads CSASSTGTRNQPQHF. CDR3 DNA: TGCAGTGCTAGTTCCACCGGGACAAGGAATCAGCCCCAGCATTTT.

V usage is TRBV7-2 and J usage is TRBJ2-3; the match to TRBD1 covers 7 bases. Germline CDR1 and CDR2: SGHTA and FQGNSA. This CDR3 is 15 amino acids long. The junction had 6 bases not matched to a gene; V was cut back by 5 bases and J by 1 base. The CDR3 DNA follows: TGTGCCAGCAGCCTTACAGGGGCGGGCACAGATACGCAGTATTTT. This encodes CASSLTGAGTDTQYF.

The chain recombines TRBV14 with TRBJ2-4, with TRBD1 matching over 9 bases. Gene TRBJ2-7 matches the end of the DNA better, so the J call may be wrong. The germline gives CDR1 SGHDN, CDR2 FVKESK. The CDR3 sequence is 16 residues long. The CDR3, as DNA: TGTGCCAGCAGCCAAGACGACAGGGGGGATTTCTACGAGCAGTACTTC. Its translation: CASSQDDRGDFYEQYF.